This T cell receptor beta chain comes out of a study of memory CD4+ T cells and cytomegalovirus serostatus. The sort gate was single viable CD3+CD4+CD8-CD45RO+ cells for memory CD4+ T cells. Using immunoSEQ multiplex PCR, the repertoire was profiled, and TCRdb retains in-frame clones only, with some absent. The sample holds fewer than 50,000 clones, approximately 79% seen once. This sequence was found in an adult in good health and CMV-seropositive. The sample comprised memory CD4+ T cells from blood.

CDR3 amino acids: CASSFVTDTQYF. The CDR3 region has the DNA TGTGCCAGCAGTTTCGTAACAGATACGCAGTATTTT. The chain is built from TRBV6-6 and TRBJ2-3; D uncertain. In germline, CDR1 is MNHNY, CDR2 SVGAGI (reference sequence). Between the trimmed V and J ends, which lost 4 bases and 3 bases, there was a span of 5 bases. This CDR3 is built from 12 residues.